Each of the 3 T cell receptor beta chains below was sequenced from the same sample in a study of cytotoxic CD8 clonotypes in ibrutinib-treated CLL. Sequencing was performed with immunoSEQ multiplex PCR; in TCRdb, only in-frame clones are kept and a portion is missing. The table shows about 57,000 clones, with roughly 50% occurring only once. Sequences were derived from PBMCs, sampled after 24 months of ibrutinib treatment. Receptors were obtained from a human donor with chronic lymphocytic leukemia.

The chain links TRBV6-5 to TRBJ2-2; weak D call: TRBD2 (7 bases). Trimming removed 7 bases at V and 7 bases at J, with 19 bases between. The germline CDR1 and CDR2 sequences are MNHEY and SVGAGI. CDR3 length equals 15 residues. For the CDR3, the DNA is TGTGCCAGCACCCCCAGAGGGGGAGGGAGCGGGGAGCTGTTTTTT. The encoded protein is CASTPRGGGSGELFF.

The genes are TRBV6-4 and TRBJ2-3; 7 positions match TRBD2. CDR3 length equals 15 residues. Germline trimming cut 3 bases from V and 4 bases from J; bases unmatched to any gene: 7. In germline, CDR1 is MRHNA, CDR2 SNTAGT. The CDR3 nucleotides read TGTGCCAGCAGTGAGAGCGGGGTAGAATCAGATACGCAGTATTTT. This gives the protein CASSESGVESDTQYF.

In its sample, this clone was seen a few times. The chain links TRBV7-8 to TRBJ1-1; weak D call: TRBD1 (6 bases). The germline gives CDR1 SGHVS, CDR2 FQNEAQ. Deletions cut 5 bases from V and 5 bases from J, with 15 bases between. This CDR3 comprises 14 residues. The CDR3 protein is CASSVAGAGTEAFF. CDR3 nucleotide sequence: TGTGCCAGCAGCGTCGCAGGGGCGGGAACTGAAGCTTTCTTT.